Listed below are T cell receptor beta chains from one sample, sequenced in a study of shared clonotypes between healthy human individuals. Produced via immunoSEQ multiplex PCR; TCRdb's table is partial and in-frame only. Found here are hundreds of thousands of clones, roughly 95% of them singletons; the top ten hold 0.05% to 0.07%. Sample: naive CD4+ T cells sorted from blood. Receptors originate from a woman aged 25 to 39 in good health. Both conserved end residues are part of each CDR3. D genes are given only for firm matches. Only part of the rows carry a size: once, few, many, or a class if the clone is expanded.

V: TRBV28; size: -; J: TRBJ1-3; D: -; DNA: TGTGCCAGCAGTCCACCAACACCGACGGGAAACACCATATATTTT; CDR3: CASSPPTPTGNTIYF
V: TRBV7-9; size: -; J: TRBJ1-3; D: TRBD1; DNA: TGTGCCATCCCAAGCACCGGGACAGGGGCTGGAAACACCATATATTTT; CDR3: CAIPSTGTGAGNTIYF
V: TRBV20-1; size: -; J: TRBJ2-7; D: -; DNA: TGCAGCCCAAAGAGGGGGTACGAGCAGTACTTC; CDR3: CSPKRGYEQYF
V: TRBV7-6; size: -; J: TRBJ2-3; D: -; DNA: TGTGCCAGCAGCTCGGCAGATACGCAGTATTTT; CDR3: CASSSADTQYF
V: TRBV28; size: -; J: TRBJ1-6; D: -; DNA: TGTGCCAGCAATTTAGGGGGGGTTTCACCCCTCCACTTT; CDR3: CASNLGGVSPLHF
V: TRBV19; size: -; J: TRBJ2-1; D: TRBD2; DNA: TGTGCCAGTAGTATAGGAAGGACTAGCGGGAGGGGCAATGAGCAGTTCTTC; CDR3: CASSIGRTSGRGNEQFF
V: TRBV15; size: -; J: TRBJ2-1; D: TRBD2; DNA: TGTGCCACCAGCAGATACTCGCGGGCAACTAGCGGACCCTACAATGAGCAGTTCTTC; CDR3: CATSRYSRATSGPYNEQFF
V: TRBV19; size: -; J: TRBJ2-7; D: TRBD1; DNA: TGTGCCAGTAGTATAGCCAGGGGGACCTACGAGCAGTACTTC; CDR3: CASSIARGTYEQYF
V: TRBV7-6; size: -; J: TRBJ2-7; D: -; DNA: TGTGCCAGCAGCGTATCCACCTACGAGCAGTACTTC; CDR3: CASSVSTYEQYF
V: TRBV5-1; size: -; J: TRBJ1-5; D: -; DNA: TGCGCCAGCAGCTCGGGGGGCGCGGGTCAGCCCCAGCATTTT; CDR3: CASSSGGAGQPQHF
V: TRBV28; size: -; J: TRBJ2-1; D: -; DNA: TGTGCCAGCAGTCCGCCCGCGAGGGCCCCTTTCGATGAGCAGTTCTTC; CDR3: CASSPPARAPFDEQFF
V: TRBV4-2; size: few; J: TRBJ2-2; D: -; DNA: TGTGCCAGCAGCCTAACAGCTGGGGAGCTGTTTTTT; CDR3: CASSLTAGELFF
V: TRBV28; size: -; J: TRBJ2-3; D: -; DNA: TGTGCCAGCAGTTTAACCCCTGGGGGAGATACGCAGTATTTT; CDR3: CASSLTPGGDTQYF
V: TRBV5-1; size: -; J: TRBJ1-2; D: -; DNA: TGCGCCAGCAGCTACGGGACACTCCTTAACTATGGCTACACCTTC; CDR3: CASSYGTLLNYGYTF
V: TRBV19; size: -; J: TRBJ2-1; D: TRBD2; DNA: TGTGCCAGTAGTATTCAAGCGGGAGGGTACAATGAGCAGTTCTTC; CDR3: CASSIQAGGYNEQFF
V: TRBV6-5; size: -; J: TRBJ1-5; D: -; DNA: TGTGCCAGCAGTTACGGCAGGGGCCTTGATAATCAGCCCCAGCATTTT; CDR3: CASSYGRGLDNQPQHF
V: TRBV5-5; size: -; J: TRBJ1-2; D: -; DNA: TGTGCCAGCAGCCCCCGGGCTGGGACGAACATCGGGAACTATGGCTACACCTTC; CDR3: CASSPRAGTNIGNYGYTF
V: TRBV10-3; size: few; J: TRBJ2-7; D: TRBD2; DNA: TGTGCCATCGGGGGGACTAGCTCCTACGAGCAGTACTTC; CDR3: CAIGGTSSYEQYF
V: TRBV28; size: once; J: TRBJ1-6; D: -; DNA: TGTGCCAGCAGTTTAGAGGGATATACTTCACCCCTCCACTTT; CDR3: CASSLEGYTSPLHF
V: TRBV18; size: -; J: TRBJ2-1; D: -; DNA: TGTGCCAGCTCAGATAAGACAGAAGAGCAGTTCTTC; CDR3: CASSDKTEEQFF
V: TRBV11-2; size: -; J: TRBJ2-5; D: -; DNA: TGTGCCAGCAGTCTTGGGAAGGGGGCGGGGGCACAAGAGACCCAGTACTTC; CDR3: CASSLGKGAGAQETQYF
V: TRBV9; size: -; J: TRBJ1-3; D: -; DNA: TGTGCCAGCAGCGTAGGGGAAGTTTCTGGAAACACCATATATTTT; CDR3: CASSVGEVSGNTIYF
V: TRBV18; size: -; J: TRBJ1-2; D: TRBD1; DNA: TGTGCCAGCTCACCACCTCCAGGGGGCAACTATGGCTACACCTTC; CDR3: CASSPPPGGNYGYTF
V: TRBV7-9; size: -; J: TRBJ2-7; D: -; DNA: TGTGCCAGCAGCTTAGCAAACTACGAGCAGTACTTC; CDR3: CASSLANYEQYF
V: TRBV6-6; size: -; J: TRBJ1-4; D: -; DNA: TGTGCCAGCAGTCGGACTTGGGGGAGGGAAAAACTGTTTTTT; CDR3: CASSRTWGREKLFF
V: TRBV2; size: -; J: TRBJ2-7; D: -; DNA: TGTGCCAGCAGTGATTCCGGGTTCGAGCAGTACTTC; CDR3: CASSDSGFEQYF
V: TRBV18; size: -; J: TRBJ1-2; D: -; DNA: TGTGCCAGCTCACCTTCAGCAGGTGGGTATGGCTACACCTTC; CDR3: CASSPSAGGYGYTF
V: TRBV19; size: -; J: TRBJ2-1; D: TRBD2; DNA: TGTGCCAGTAGTATAAGGCGGCTCCTAGCGGGTTCCTACAATGAGCAGTTCTTC; CDR3: CASSIRRLLAGSYNEQFF
V: TRBV19; size: -; J: TRBJ1-1; D: -; DNA: TGTGCCAGTAGTATAGCCCGCACCCCTAACACTGAAGCTTTCTTT; CDR3: CASSIARTPNTEAFF
V: TRBV29-1; size: -; J: TRBJ1-2; D: -; DNA: TGCAGCGTTGAAGATAGAGGAGCTAACTATGGCTACACCTTC; CDR3: CSVEDRGANYGYTF
V: TRBV5-1; size: -; J: TRBJ2-2; D: TRBD2; DNA: TGCGCCAGCAGCGGTAGCGGGGGCAACACCGGGGAGCTGTTTTTT; CDR3: CASSGSGGNTGELFF
V: TRBV7-9; size: -; J: TRBJ1-2; D: -; DNA: TGTGCCAGCAGCTTAGATCGGGGCGCGTGGGGCAACTATGGCTACACCTTC; CDR3: CASSLDRGAWGNYGYTF